Each of the 2 T cell receptor beta chains below was sequenced from the same sample in a study of T cell responses to AZD1222 COVID-19 vaccine. Assay: immunoSEQ multiplex PCR; the TCRdb copy retains only in-frame clones and omits some. The repertoire consists of 110,000 or so clones, with roughly 89% occurring once and the leading ten covering about 7.4%. Sequencing used peripheral blood, obtained 28 days after the second AZD1222 dose. These receptors were taken from an adult who received the AZD1222 COVID-19 vaccine.

This chain links TRBV7-9 with TRBJ2-7; tentatively, D is TRBD1 or TRBD2 (5 bases each). From germline, CDR1 is SEHNR and CDR2 FQNEAQ (reference sequence). Trimming took 1 base from V and 4 from J, leaving 11 bases between them. The CDR3 is 14 amino acids. Written as DNA, the CDR3 is TGTGCCAGCAGCTTAGTCGGCAGGGAGTACGAGCAGTACTTC. Translating gives CASSLVGREYEQYF.

The V call is TRBV1, the J call TRBJ1-3. TRBV1 is classified as a pseudogene. The CDR3 sequence is 17 residues long. This CDR3 is CTSSQDRSGHSGNTIYF. CDR3 nucleotides: TGCACCAGCAGCCAAGATCGGTCGGGTCACTCTGGAAACACCATATATTTT.